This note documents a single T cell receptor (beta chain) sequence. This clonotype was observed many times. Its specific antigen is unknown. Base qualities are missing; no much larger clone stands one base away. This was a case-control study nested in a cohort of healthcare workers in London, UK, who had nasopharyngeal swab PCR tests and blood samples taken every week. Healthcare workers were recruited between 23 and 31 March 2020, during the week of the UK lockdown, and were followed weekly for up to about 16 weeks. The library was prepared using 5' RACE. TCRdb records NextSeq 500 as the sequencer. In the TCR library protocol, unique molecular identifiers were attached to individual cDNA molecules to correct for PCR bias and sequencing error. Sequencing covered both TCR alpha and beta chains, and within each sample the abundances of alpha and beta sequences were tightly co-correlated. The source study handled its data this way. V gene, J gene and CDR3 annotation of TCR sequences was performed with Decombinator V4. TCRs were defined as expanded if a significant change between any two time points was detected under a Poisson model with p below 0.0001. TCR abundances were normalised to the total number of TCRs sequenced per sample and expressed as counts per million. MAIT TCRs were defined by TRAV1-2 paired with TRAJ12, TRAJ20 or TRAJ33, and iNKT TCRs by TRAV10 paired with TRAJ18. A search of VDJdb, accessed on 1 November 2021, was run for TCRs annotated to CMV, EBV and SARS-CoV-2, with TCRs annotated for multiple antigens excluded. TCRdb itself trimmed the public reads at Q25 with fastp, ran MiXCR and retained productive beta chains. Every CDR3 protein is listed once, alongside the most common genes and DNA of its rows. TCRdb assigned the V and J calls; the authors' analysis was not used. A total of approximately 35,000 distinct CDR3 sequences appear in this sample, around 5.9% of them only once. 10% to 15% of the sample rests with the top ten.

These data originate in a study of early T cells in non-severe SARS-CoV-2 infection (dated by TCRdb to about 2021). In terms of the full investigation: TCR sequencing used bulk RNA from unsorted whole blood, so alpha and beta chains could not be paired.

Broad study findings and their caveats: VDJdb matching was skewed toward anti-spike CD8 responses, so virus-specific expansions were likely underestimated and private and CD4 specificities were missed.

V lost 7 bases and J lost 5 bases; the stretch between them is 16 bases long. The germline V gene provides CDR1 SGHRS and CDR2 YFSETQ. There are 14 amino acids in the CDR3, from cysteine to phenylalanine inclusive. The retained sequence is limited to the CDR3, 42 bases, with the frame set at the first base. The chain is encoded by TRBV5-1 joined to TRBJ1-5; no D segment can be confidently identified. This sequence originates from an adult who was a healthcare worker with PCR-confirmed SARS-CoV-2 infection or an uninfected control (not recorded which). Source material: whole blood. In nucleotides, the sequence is TGCGCCAGCCTCCCGGGCAGACCTCATCAGCCCCAGCATTTT. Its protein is CASLPGRPHQPQHF. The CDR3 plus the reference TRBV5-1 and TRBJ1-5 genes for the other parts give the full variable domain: KAGVTQTPRYLIKTRGQQVTLSCSPISGHRSVSWYQQTPGQGLQFLFEYFSETQRNKGNFPGRFSGRQFSNSRSEMNVSTLELGDSALYLCASLPGRPHQPQHFGDGTRLSIL.